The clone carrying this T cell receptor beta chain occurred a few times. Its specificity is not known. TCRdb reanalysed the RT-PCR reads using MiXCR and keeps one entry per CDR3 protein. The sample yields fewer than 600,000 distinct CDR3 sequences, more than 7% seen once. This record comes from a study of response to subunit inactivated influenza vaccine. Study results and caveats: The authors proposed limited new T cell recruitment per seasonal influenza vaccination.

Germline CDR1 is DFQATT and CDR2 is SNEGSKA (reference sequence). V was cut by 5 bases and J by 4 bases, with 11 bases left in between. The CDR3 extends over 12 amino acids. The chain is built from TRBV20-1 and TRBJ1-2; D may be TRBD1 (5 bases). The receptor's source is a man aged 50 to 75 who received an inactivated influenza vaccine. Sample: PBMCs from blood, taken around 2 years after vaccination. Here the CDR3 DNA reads TGCAGTGCTCCTAGGGGTAGCTATGGCTACACCTTC. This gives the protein CSAPRGSYGYTF.